A selection of T cell receptor beta chains follows, all from one sample in a study of blood T cell repertoires in COVID-19. Produced via immunoSEQ multiplex PCR; TCRdb's table is partial and in-frame only. The repertoire has roughly 260,000 clones, approximately 83% of them found once; the top ten carry under 2.5%. The sequenced sample consisted of PBMCs or T cells enriched from blood (not recorded which). The source is a woman aged 45-59 years who had recovered from COVID-19. Both conserved end residues are part of each CDR3. D genes are given only for firm matches. The size entry is marked missing in some rows and otherwise reads once, few, many or a size class.

TRBJ1-1	TRBV29-1	-	TRBD1	CSVTGLEDTEAFF	TGCAGCGTGACAGGGCTGGAGGACACTGAAGCTTTCTTT
TRBJ1-1	TRBV7-9	-	TRBD1	CASSFGTGGAYTEAFF	TGTGCCAGCAGCTTCGGGACAGGGGGCGCGTACACTGAAGCTTTCTTT
TRBJ2-7	TRBV27	-	TRBD1	CASAGTGGVKSYEQYF	TGTGCCAGCGCCGGGACAGGGGGCGTAAAATCCTACGAGCAGTACTTC
TRBJ2-7	TRBV27	-	TRBD1	CASSLLYGTGPEEQYF	TGTGCCAGCAGTTTACTTTACGGGACAGGTCCGGAGGAGCAGTACTTC
TRBJ2-1	TRBV30	-	TRBD2	CAFTGTSEQFF	TGTGCCTTTACCGGGACTAGTGAGCAGTTCTTC
TRBJ2-1	TRBV7-2	-	TRBD2	CASSLAASGRGEQFF	TGTGCCAGCAGCTTAGCGGCTAGCGGGAGAGGAGAGCAGTTCTTC
TRBJ2-1	TRBV7-9	-	TRBD1	CASSSRTGVDEQFF	TGTGCCAGCAGCTCCCGGACAGGGGTGGATGAGCAGTTCTTC
TRBJ2-1	TRBV7-8	few	TRBD2	CASSLRVAGGGSNEQFF	TGTGCCAGCAGCTTAAGGGTAGCGGGAGGGGGAAGCAATGAGCAGTTCTTC
TRBJ2-5	TRBV3-1/TRBV3-2	-	-	CASSQKGPRVQETQYF	TGTGCCAGCAGCCAAAAGGGTCCCAGGGTACAAGAGACCCAGTACTTC
TRBJ2-7	TRBV6-1	-	-	CASSYQDTYEQYF	TGTGCCAGCAGCTACCAGGATACCTACGAGCAGTACTTC